The 12 T cell receptor beta chains given below trace back to one sample, sequenced in a study of cytomegalovirus exposure and HLA in healthy donors. PCR amplification relied on 60 Vbeta primers (plus 13 Jbeta primers). Here immunoSEQ multiplex PCR was the method, and the copy in TCRdb shows in-frame clones only, minus some. Of 150,000 to 200,000 clones listed, 78% are singletons. Source material: PBMCs. The receptors derive from a woman between 25 and 40 years old in good health and CMV-seropositive.

The chain is built from TRBV7-8 and TRBJ1-1; D not certain. The germline V gene has CDR1 SGHVS and CDR2 FQNEAQ. The CDR3 is 14 amino acids. V was clipped by 2 bases and J by 2 bases, with 9 bases between them. CDR3 sequence: CASSLTPGNTEAFF. The CDR3 DNA reads as TGTGCCAGCAGCTTAACCCCAGGAAACACTGAAGCTTTCTTT.

The table lists this clone with a count of one. The V call is TRBV9, the J call TRBJ1-5, with no clear D. The CDR3 spans 16 residues. CDR1 and CDR2 from the germline V gene are SGDLS and YYNGEE. The V gene lost 0 bases and the J gene lost 5 bases, with 15 bases spanning the gap. The CDR3 sequence: CASSVGLQEGDQPQHF. The DNA of the CDR3 is TGTGCCAGCAGCGTAGGCCTCCAGGAGGGCGATCAGCCCCAGCATTTT.

The chain has TRBV6-5 and TRBJ1-3; D perhaps matches TRBD1 (5 bases). Germline-derived CDR1 and CDR2 are MNHEY and SVGAGI. The length of the CDR3 is 15 residues. V lost 2 bases to trimming and J lost 3 bases, with 11 bases between them. The CDR3 coding sequence is TGTGCCAGCAGTTACGGGGCAGGGTTTGGAAACACCATATATTTT. This sequence encodes CASSYGAGFGNTIYF.

The rearrangement uses TRBV7-3 and TRBJ1-1; weak D call: TRBD1 (5 bases). The V and J ends lost 6 bases and 5 bases respectively, with 16 bases between them. CDR1 and CDR2 (germline): SGHTA, FQGTGA. The length of the CDR3 is 14 residues. The DNA of the CDR3 is TGTGCCAGCAGACCGCGCCCGGGGGGGACTGAAGCTTTCTTT. Amino acids: CASRPRPGGTEAFF.

This chain connects TRBV2 to TRBJ2-7, with 8 bases matching TRBD1. The V segment lost 7 bases and the J segment 2 bases; nucleotides outside the gene matches: 4. Germline lookup yields CDR1 SNHLY and CDR2 FYNNEI. This CDR3 has 13 amino acids. The CDR3 DNA reads TGTGCCAGCAAGGCAGGGGGCACCTACGAGCAGTACTTC. Translating gives CASKAGGTYEQYF. The entire variable domain, with the rest obtained from reference TRBV2 and TRBJ2-7, is as follows: EPEVTQTPSHQVTQMGQEVILRCVPISNHLYFYWYRQILGQKVEFLVSFYNNEISEKSEIFDDQFSVERPDGSNFTLKIRSTKLEDSAMYFCASKAGGTYEQYFGPGTRLTVT.

The V and J genes are TRBV7-8 and TRBJ2-7; 11 bases are a match to TRBD2. CDR3 size: 15 residues. CDR1 and CDR2 from the germline V gene are SGHVS and FQNEAQ. The J segment lost 3 bases and the V segment lost 6 bases, leaving 7 bases of the junction unmatched. This CDR3 is CASSFLGTSGYEQYF. The CDR3 nucleotides read TGTGCCAGCAGTTTCCTCGGGACTAGCGGCTACGAGCAGTACTTC.

As DNA, the CDR3 is TGTGCCTGGAGTGCCCCCAGGGTTCGCCCACAGAATTCACCCCTCCACTTT. This gives the protein CAWSAPRVRPQNSPLHF. The chain carries TRBV30 and TRBJ1-6; TRBD1 is a possible D gene (5 bases). The CDR3 has 17 amino acids. V lost 1 base and J lost 7, with 20 bases in between. Germline V gene sequence: CDR1 GTSNPN, CDR2 SVGIG (reference sequence). Based on the CDR3 plus reference TRBV30 and TRBJ1-6, the full variable domain is SQTIHQWPATLVQPVGSPLSLECTVEGTSNPNLYWYRQAAGRGLQLLFYSVGIGQISSEVPQNLSASRPQDRQFILSSKKLLLSDSGFYLCAWSAPRVRPQNSPLHFGNGTRLTVT.

This chain joins TRBV6-1 and TRBJ1-1; 8 bases align to TRBD1. The CDR3 contains 12 residues. V gave up 7 bases and J gave up 7 bases; unmatched junction bases: 5. Germline V gene sequence: CDR1 MNHNS, CDR2 SASEGT. The DNA of the CDR3 is TGTGCCAGCATAGGACAGGGTTTTGAAGCTTTCTTT. It yields the protein CASIGQGFEAFF.

Only a few counts were recorded for this clone. V gene TRBV7-6 combines with J gene TRBJ2-1; the D gene is possibly TRBD1 (6 bases). Looked up from germline, CDR1 is SGHVS and CDR2 is FNYEAQ. V was shortened by 1 base and J by 5 bases, with 9 bases between the two germline ends. The CDR3 contains 14 residues. CDR3 DNA sequence: TGTGCCAGCAGCTTAGAGGGGGACGACAATGAGCAGTTCTTC. Its translation: CASSLEGDDNEQFF.

The gene calls are TRBV7-9 and TRBJ2-5, with D possibly matching TRBD1 (6 bases). The J call may be wrong; the DNA end is better matched by TRBJ2-7. Germline V gene sequence: CDR1 SEHNR, CDR2 FQNEAQ (reference sequence). The CDR3 is 15 amino acids. The chain's CDR3 is CASSLEGGVSYEQYF. The CDR3 DNA follows: TGTGCCAGCAGCCTGGAAGGGGGAGTCTCCTACGAGCAGTACTTC.

V usage is TRBV6-5 and J usage is TRBJ1-4; D gene unclear. Germline V gene data show CDR1 as MNHEY and CDR2 as SVGAGI. Trimming shortened V by 5 bases and J by 0 bases, and 10 bases separated the two germline ends. CDR3 length equals 15 residues. The chain's CDR3 is CASSPRGATNEKLFF. DNA of the CDR3: TGTGCCAGCAGTCCACGGGGAGCAACTAATGAAAAACTGTTTTTT.

V gene TRBV5-1 combines with J gene TRBJ1-2, with TRBD1 as a possible D gene (5 bases). The CDR3 has 13 residues. Deletions cut 1 base from V and 4 bases from J, with 8 bases between. Germline V gene data show CDR1 as SGHRS and CDR2 as YFSETQ. The CDR3 protein is CASSLTQGYGYTF. DNA for the CDR3: TGCGCCAGCAGCTTGACTCAGGGCTATGGCTACACCTTC.